The clone carrying this TCR beta chain has just one count. In germline, CDR1 is SGHTA, CDR2 FQGNSA. The J segment lost 1 base and the V segment lost 4 bases, leaving 0 bases of the junction unmatched. The CDR3 runs to 14 residues. The protocol was immunoSEQ multiplex PCR, while the TCRdb copy is restricted to in-frame clones and leaves out a portion. Of 100,000 to 150,000 clones listed, roughly 84% are singletons. This entry belongs to a study of control samples from healthy donors and cancer patients. The TCR was taken from a man aged 40-50 years in good health. The chain employs TRBV7-2 and TRBJ1-4; 7 bases line up with TRBD1. The sequencing sample was made of blood. The DNA for the CDR3 is TGTGCCAGCAGCTGGGACAGAACTAATGAAAAACTGTTTTTT. This encodes CASSWDRTNEKLFF.